The 6 T cell receptor beta chains below come from one sample, sequenced in a study of CD8+CD57+ T cells in acquired aplastic anemia. CDR3 and TCR beta VDJ profiling relied on genomic DNA as the template. MiXCR was run by TCRdb on the reads, yielding one entry per CDR3 protein. In the table there are roughly 220,000 distinct CDR3 sequences, around three fifths of which are singletons. Selection for sequencing was limited to patients who had shown CD8+CD57+ cell expansion by flow cytometry. Sequenced input: sorted CD4+, CD8+, or CD8+CD57+ T cells (not recorded which) from PBMCs. Receptor source: a human donor with aplastic anemia.

CDR3: CASSTANEQYF. The CDR3 DNA is TGTGCCAGCAGTACAGCTAACGAGCAGTACTTC. The chain combines TRBV6-6 with TRBJ2-7; D is unclear. Trimming pared 5 bases from V and 5 bases from J, leaving 7 bases between. Germline V CDR1 and CDR2: MNHNY, SVGAGI (reference sequence). The CDR3 sequence is 11 residues long.

The rearrangement joins TRBV20-1 to TRBJ2-5; D could derive from TRBD1 or TRBD2 (6 bases each). The CDR3 spans 13 residues. Germline CDR1 DFQATT, CDR2 SNEGSKA (reference sequence). This CDR3 is CSALGGWQETQYF. CDR3 nucleotide sequence: TGCAGCGCCTTAGGGGGGTGGCAAGAGACCCAGTACTTC.

This CDR3 is CASSSSGRRTGELFF. The CDR3 DNA reads TGTGCCAGCAGCAGTAGCGGGAGGAGGACCGGGGAGCTGTTTTTT. J is TRBJ2-2 and V is TRBV7-9; 10 positions agree with TRBD2. Germline V CDR1 and CDR2: SEHNR, FQNEAQ (reference sequence). The CDR3 has 15 amino acids. Unmatched junction bases numbered 5, after V lost 5 bases and J lost 5 bases.

The CDR3 coding sequence is TGTGCCAGCAGTCCATCCGGGGCAGGGTCCCCTGGCTACACCTTC. Translated, it gives CASSPSGAGSPGYTF. The chain carries TRBV2 and TRBJ1-2, with D possibly being TRBD1 (5 bases). CDR1 and CDR2 (germline): SNHLY, FYNNEI. The germline V and J ends were trimmed by 5 bases and 7 bases, with 20 bases remaining between them. There are 15 residues in the CDR3.

V gene TRBV7-2 combines with J gene TRBJ2-5; D remains unclear. From germline, CDR1 is SGHTA and CDR2 FQGNSA. CDR3 length: 14 residues. V lost 1 base to trimming and J lost 1 base, with 7 bases between them. The CDR3 nucleotides are TGTGCCAGCAGCTTAGTGGTCAGCCAAGAGACCCAGTACTTC. It yields the protein CASSLVVSQETQYF.

With regard to this clonotype: One junction end disagrees with the germline gene, perhaps due to a read error. The chain has TRBV7-2 and TRBJ1-2; 8 positions agree with TRBD1. In germline, CDR1 is SGHTA, CDR2 FQGNSA. This CDR3 has 14 amino acids. The CDR3 DNA is TGCGCCAGCAGCTCTGGACAGGGCGACTATGGCTACACCTTC. This translates into CASSSGQGDYGYTF.